This T cell receptor (beta chain) appears in the sequencing data of a study of shared clonotypes between healthy human individuals. The V gene lost 3 bases and the J gene lost 7 bases, with 16 bases spanning the gap. The V gene's germline CDR1 is GTSNPN and CDR2 SVGIG (reference sequence). This CDR3 region has 13 residues. Measured with immunoSEQ multiplex PCR; TCRdb has only the in-frame clones, and not every one. The sample consists of just over 2,000,000 clones, about 95% of them appearing once. All donors qualified as healthy HIV-negative adults and had experienced no recent acute infections or vaccinations.

The rearrangement joins TRBV30 to TRBJ2-7; D uncertain. The sequenced sample consisted of naive CD4+ T cells sorted from blood. The sample's subset: CD45RA+ positively selected. The sequence was obtained from a young man in good health. CDR3 protein: CAWRAQKRGEQYF. Here the CDR3 DNA reads TGTGCCTGGAGAGCACAGAAACGAGGAGAGCAGTACTTC.